This T cell receptor beta chain was identified in a study of cytomegalovirus exposure and HLA in healthy donors. Study outcomes and limitations: For most TCR beta V segments, an earlier analysis put the productive rate at about 87% or about 30% of the time.

Notes on this clone: Its specificity is not known. The same CDR3 arises from other DNA sequences in this sample as well.

Germline loops: CDR1 SGDLS, CDR2 YYNGEE. Deletions cut 0 bases from V and 0 bases from J, with 6 bases between. The CDR3 length is 14 residues. Researchers ran the PCR with 60 Vbeta and 13 Jbeta primers. Sequencing used immunoSEQ multiplex PCR; TCRdb keeps in-frame clones, though not all of them. The sample holds roughly 180,000 clones, 70% to 80% seen once. The receptor was isolated from a man aged 30 to 45 in good health and CMV-seronegative. The sequencing sample was made of PBMCs. The chain recombines TRBV9 with TRBJ2-5, with D unresolved. The CDR3 reads CASSVDGYQETQYF. CDR3 nucleotide sequence: TGTGCCAGCAGCGTAGATGGCTACCAAGAGACCCAGTACTTC.